This T cell receptor (beta chain) is from a study of brain T cells in children with intractable seizures. Study-wide results and caveats: Pre-surgery blood may have been undersampled, hiding some clones. Only CDR3 sequence similarity suggested viral specificity, without known HCMV serostatus.

Note on this clone: What it binds is not known.

Data came from immunoSEQ multiplex PCR; TCRdb stores just in-frame clones and leaves some out. In the table there are 340,000 or so clones, over 90% of which are singletons. This CDR3 spans 15 amino acids. Germline V CDR1 and CDR2: LNHDA, SQIVND (reference sequence). V trimming: 8 bases; J trimming: 2 bases; junction bases outside the gene matches: 8. Time point specified: blood from clinic visit 5 months post-surgery; TSC patient then seizure free. The sequenced cases were selected for having the highest brain T cell transcript signatures. Patients received at least one anti-epileptic drug before surgery.

The specimen comprised peripheral blood, sampled approximately 5 months after surgery. This chain connects TRBV19 to TRBJ1-5, with 8 bases lining up with TRBD1. The sequence derives from a boy under two years old with tuberous sclerosis and intractable seizures. As DNA, the CDR3 is TGTGCCAGTCACCCTTCAGGGGGCGGCAATCAGCCCCAGCATTTT. This gives the protein CASHPSGGGNQPQHF.